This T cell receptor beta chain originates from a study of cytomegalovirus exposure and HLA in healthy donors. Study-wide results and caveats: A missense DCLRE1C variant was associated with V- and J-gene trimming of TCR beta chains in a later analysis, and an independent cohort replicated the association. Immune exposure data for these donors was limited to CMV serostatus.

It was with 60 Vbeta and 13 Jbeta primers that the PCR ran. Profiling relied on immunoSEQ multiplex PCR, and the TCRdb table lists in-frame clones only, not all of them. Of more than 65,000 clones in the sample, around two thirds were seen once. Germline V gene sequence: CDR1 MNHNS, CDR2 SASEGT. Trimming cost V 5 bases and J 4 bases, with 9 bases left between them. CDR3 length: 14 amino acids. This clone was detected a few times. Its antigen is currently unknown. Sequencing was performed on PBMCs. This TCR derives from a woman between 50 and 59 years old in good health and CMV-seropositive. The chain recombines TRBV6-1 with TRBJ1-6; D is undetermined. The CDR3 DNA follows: TGTGCCAGCAGTTCCAGCGAATATAATTCACCCCTCCACTTT. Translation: CASSSSEYNSPLHF.